The clone carrying this TCR beta chain was counted only a few times. The antigen remains unidentified. Trimming shortened V by 10 bases and J by 6 bases, and 13 bases separated the two germline ends. CDR3 length: 12 residues. CDR1 is MNHEY and CDR2 is SMNVEV in the germline V gene (reference sequence). A single record per CDR3 protein comes from TCRdb applying MiXCR to the reads. This table holds about 920,000 distinct CDR3 sequences, around 32% found once. The sample is drawn from a study of T cell repertoires in cytomegalovirus infection. Study-level information: Well-studied HLA-B-restricted epitopes and recently identified HLA-C-restricted epitopes of CMV were both used in the study.

The receptor's source is a human donor in good health (CMV status not recorded). Some clones in this sample may be carry-over from other donors' samples. V usage is TRBV27 and J usage is TRBJ1-5; D gene ambiguous. Sample: cultured CD8+ T cells from PBMCs, taken from culture after CMV antigen stimulation. CDR3 region: CATHSRGQPQHF. The DNA for the CDR3 is TGTGCCACCCACTCTCGGGGTCAGCCCCAGCATTTT.